The 29 T cell receptor beta chains below were found in one sample sequenced in a study of cytomegalovirus exposure and HLA in healthy donors. The PCR had 60 Vbeta and 13 Jbeta primers. Sequencing used immunoSEQ multiplex PCR; TCRdb keeps in-frame clones, though not all of them. The sample has 200,000 or so clones, 70% to 85% seen once; the top ten hold approximately 3.8%. The sample comprised PBMCs. These receptors were collected from a male donor in good health and CMV-seronegative.

The J gene is TRBJ2-7, the V gene TRBV19; the match to TRBD2 covers 8 bases. Germline V gives CDR1 LNHDA, CDR2 SQIVND (reference sequence). Losses at the gene ends were 6 bases for V and 2 bases for J; bases not matched to a gene: 6. CDR3 length: 14 amino acids. The CDR3: CASRRTGLAYEQYF. In nucleotides, the CDR3 is TGTGCCAGTAGGAGAACGGGACTAGCCTACGAGCAGTACTTC.

The chain carries TRBV5-1 and TRBJ2-4; 8 bases line up with TRBD1. The CDR3 runs to 15 residues. Germline V lookup: CDR1 SGHRS, CDR2 YFSETQ. After removal of 4 bases from V and 2 bases from J, the junction contained 5 bases not matched to a gene. This CDR3 reads CASSEGQVSKNIQYF. The CDR3 DNA reads TGCGCCAGCAGCGAGGGACAGGTCTCCAAAAACATTCAGTACTTC.

The rearrangement uses TRBV5-4 and TRBJ2-7; TRBD2 is a possible D gene (5 bases). Germline V lookup: CDR1 SGHNT, CDR2 YYREEE (reference sequence). The CDR3 has 12 residues. The CDR3 region is CVIHGSFYEQYF. The CDR3 DNA follows: TGTGTCATCCATGGGAGTTTCTACGAGCAGTACTTC.

This clone was detected a few times. The chain uses TRBV14 and TRBJ1-1; D gene ambiguous. Germline CDR1 SGHDN, CDR2 FVKESK. Trimming pared 2 bases from V and 3 bases from J, leaving 10 bases between. The length of the CDR3 is 14 residues. CDR3 sequence (DNA): TGTGCCAGCAGCCAAACTCTTGCGGACACTGAAGCTTTCTTT. Translation: CASSQTLADTEAFF.

CDR3 protein: CATSGGQGGGETQYF. CDR3 nucleotide sequence: TGTGCCACCTCTGGGGGTCAAGGGGGGGGAGAGACCCAGTACTTC. The J gene is TRBJ2-5, the V gene TRBV15, with TRBD2 as a possible D gene (7 bases). The CDR3 length is 15 residues. Trimming shortened V by 8 bases and J by 4 bases, and 20 bases separated the two germline ends. CDR1 and CDR2 (germline): LNHNV, YYDKDF (reference sequence).

This clone came up a few times. The rearrangement uses TRBV20-1 and TRBJ2-1, with D perhaps TRBD1 (6 bases). Germline V lookup: CDR1 DFQATT, CDR2 SNEGSKA (reference sequence). The germline V and J ends were trimmed by 5 bases and 5 bases, with 7 bases remaining between them. The CDR3 length is 11 residues. CDR3 protein: CSAWTDNEQFF. The CDR3 DNA reads as TGCAGTGCTTGGACAGACAATGAGCAGTTCTTC.

The V call is TRBV30, the J call TRBJ2-7; 7 bases are a match to TRBD1. Germline assignment: CDR1 GTSNPN and CDR2 SVGIG (reference sequence). This CDR3 region has 13 residues. With V trimmed by 5 bases and J by 2 bases, 6 bases remained unmatched. The DNA of the CDR3 is TGTGCCTGGGAGGGGGCATCGGCCTACGAGCAGTACTTC. Encoded protein: CAWEGASAYEQYF. Supplemented by reference TRBV30 and TRBJ2-7, the full variable domain reads SQTIHQWPATLVQPVGSPLSLECTVEGTSNPNLYWYRQAAGRGLQLLFYSVGIGQISSEVPQNLSASRPQDRQFILSSKKLLLSDSGFYLCAWEGASAYEQYFGPGTRLTVT.

This clone was seen a few times. The V gene is TRBV11-2, the J gene TRBJ1-4, with D perhaps TRBD1 (6 bases). Per germline, CDR1 SGHAT and CDR2 FQNNGV. V gave up 1 base and J gave up 10 bases, with 10 bases separating them. This CDR3 is 13 amino acids long. The CDR3 DNA follows: TGTGCCAGCAGCTTAGTGCTAGGGGGAAAACTGTTTTTT. Translation gives CASSLVLGGKLFF.

The gene calls are TRBV5-4 and TRBJ2-7, with 9 bases matching TRBD2. This CDR3 has 16 residues. Germline V gene data show CDR1 as SGHNT and CDR2 as YYREEE (reference sequence). The junction had 7 bases not matched to a gene; V was cut back by 3 bases and J by 0 bases. The DNA for the CDR3 is TGTGCCAGCAGCTCGGAAAGCGGGAGGTCCTCCTACGAGCAGTACTTC. Amino acids: CASSSESGRSSYEQYF. The full variable domain, its missing parts supplied by reference TRBV5-4 and TRBJ2-7, is ETGVTQSPTHLIKTRGQQVTLRCSSQSGHNTVSWYQQALGQGPQFIFQYYREEENGRGNFPPRFSGLQFPNYSSELNVNALELDDSALYLCASSSESGRSSYEQYFGPGTRLTVT.

The chain couples TRBV28 to TRBJ2-6; tentative D call: TRBD1 (6 bases). V was trimmed by 6 bases and J by 1 base, leaving 10 bases between them. CDR3 length: 15 amino acids. CDR1 is MDHEN, CDR2 SYDVKM, per germline. CDR3 loop: CASSSDRSGANVLTF. CDR3 DNA: TGTGCCAGCAGCTCTGACAGGTCTGGGGCCAACGTCCTGACTTTC.

This clone was detected once. The chain uses TRBV6-6 and TRBJ2-7; perhaps TRBD2 as D (6 bases). This CDR3 spans 14 amino acids. V was shortened by 2 bases and J by 3 bases, with 11 bases between the two germline ends. In germline, CDR1 is MNHNY, CDR2 SVGAGI (reference sequence). DNA of the CDR3: TGTGCCAGCAGTTACGGTCTAGCGAGCTACGAGCAGTACTTC. Its protein is CASSYGLASYEQYF.

The chain recombines TRBV6-1 with TRBJ2-7; 8 bases are shared with TRBD2. Germline CDR1 is MNHNS and CDR2 is SASEGT. The CDR3 consists of 15 residues. V dropped 0 bases and J dropped 3; count of bases not matched to a gene: 4. The CDR3 nucleotides read TGTGCCAGCAGTGAAGCACTAGCGGCTTTCTACGAGCAGTACTTC. Translated: CASSEALAAFYEQYF.

There are a few counts of this clone. This chain joins TRBV9 and TRBJ2-5; TRBD2 agrees at 12 bases. The CDR3 spans 18 residues. J lost 3 bases, V lost 0 bases, and 9 bases had no gene match. Per germline, CDR1 SGDLS and CDR2 YYNGEE. For the CDR3, the DNA is TGTGCCAGCAGCGTAGCGGGGCCTAGCGGGAGGGGGGAAGAGACCCAGTACTTC. As protein: CASSVAGPSGRGEETQYF.

The chain couples TRBV28 to TRBJ2-7; TRBD1 might be the D (6 bases). The V gene's germline CDR1 is MDHEN and CDR2 SYDVKM. V was shortened by 2 bases and J by 7 bases, with 12 bases between the two germline ends. The CDR3 is 13 residues long. CDR3 amino acids: CASSLGGAGEQYF. The CDR3 DNA follows: TGTGCCAGCAGTTTAGGGGGCGCGGGTGAGCAGTACTTC.

The chain carries TRBV19 and TRBJ2-3, with 12 positions matching TRBD2. The CDR3 extends over 17 amino acids. The V segment lost 6 bases and the J segment 4 bases; nucleotides outside the gene matches: 11. Looked up from germline, CDR1 is LNHDA and CDR2 is SQIVND (reference sequence). Here the CDR3 reads CASSPARLAGVSDTQYF. Written as DNA, the CDR3 is TGTGCCAGTAGCCCAGCCCGACTAGCGGGAGTATCAGATACGCAGTATTTT. The variable domain in full, completed from reference TRBV19 and TRBJ2-3, reads DGGITQSPKYLFRKEGQNVTLSCEQNLNHDAMYWYRQDPGQGLRLIYYSQIVNDFQKGDIAEGYSVSREKKESFPLTVTSAQKNPTAFYLCASSPARLAGVSDTQYFGPGTRLTVL.

V usage is TRBV7-2 and J usage is TRBJ2-3; TRBD2 matches at 12 bases. V was clipped by 3 bases and J by 4 bases; unmatched bases: 5. This CDR3 has 16 amino acids. CDR1 is SGHTA and CDR2 is FQGNSA in the germline V gene. The CDR3 sequence: CASSFLAGGGPDTQYF. The DNA of the CDR3 is TGTGCCAGCAGCTTCCTAGCGGGAGGGGGCCCAGATACGCAGTATTTT.

The chain carries TRBV7-9 and TRBJ2-1, with TRBD1 matching over 7 bases. Trimming removed 4 bases from V and 2 bases from J; junction bases left unmatched: 2. CDR1 and CDR2 from the germline V gene are SEHNR and FQNEAQ (reference sequence). This CDR3 has 14 amino acids. The CDR3 sequence is CASSSDRAYNEQFF. Here the CDR3 DNA reads TGTGCCAGCAGCTCCGACAGGGCCTACAATGAGCAGTTCTTC.

V and J are TRBV5-6 and TRBJ2-5, with D possibly being TRBD2 (6 bases). The J call is in doubt because the DNA end fits TRBJ2-7 better. Germline CDR1 reads SGHDT; CDR2 reads YYEEEE. The CDR3 has 15 residues. CDR3 sequence (DNA): TGTGCCAGCAGCTTGGCCGGAGGGGCCTCCTACGAGCAGTACTTC. Translated, it gives CASSLAGGASYEQYF.

The chain has TRBV19 and TRBJ1-6; D not certain. V was clipped by 7 bases and J by 0 bases, with 7 bases between them. The V gene's germline CDR1 is LNHDA and CDR2 SQIVND (reference sequence). The CDR3 is made up of 14 amino acids. CDR3 protein: CASMRSSYNSPLHF. The DNA of the CDR3 is TGTGCCAGTATGAGGAGCTCCTATAATTCACCCCTCCACTTT. Combining the CDR3 with reference TRBV19 and TRBJ1-6 gives the whole variable domain DGGITQSPKYLFRKEGQNVTLSCEQNLNHDAMYWYRQDPGQGLRLIYYSQIVNDFQKGDIAEGYSVSREKKESFPLTVTSAQKNPTAFYLCASMRSSYNSPLHFGNGTRLTVT.

This clone was seen only once. The genes are TRBV5-4 and TRBJ1-3; D might be TRBD1 (5 bases). The CDR3 spans 15 residues. The ends were cut back, 4 bases at V and 3 bases at J, with 14 bases in the middle. The germline gives CDR1 SGHNT, CDR2 YYREEE (reference sequence). Here the CDR3 reads CASSLTGGVGNTIYF. The CDR3 DNA reads TGTGCCAGCAGCCTCACGGGAGGGGTTGGAAACACCATATATTTT.

This sequence joins TRBV4-1 and TRBJ2-7; tentative D call: TRBD1 (6 bases). The V gene lost 0 bases and the J gene lost 0 bases, with 12 bases spanning the gap. Germline V gene data show CDR1 as MGHRA and CDR2 as YSYEKL. CDR3 length: 16 amino acids. CDR3 coding DNA: TGCGCCAGCAGCCAAGACGGCCTAGGGGGCTCCTACGAGCAGTACTTC. Protein product: CASSQDGLGGSYEQYF.

A single count supports this clone. The V call is TRBV7-7, the J call TRBJ2-2, with D possibly being TRBD2 (5 bases). The CDR3 spans 15 residues. V lost 4 bases and J 1 base, leaving 10 bases between the germline ends. Germline CDR1 reads SSHAT; CDR2 reads FNYEAQ (reference sequence). CDR3 region: CASSSAGLNTGELFF. The CDR3, as DNA: TGTGCCAGCAGCTCTGCGGGCTTGAACACCGGGGAGCTGTTTTTT.

The rearrangement links TRBV7-3 to TRBJ1-1; no clear D. The V gene lost 6 bases and the J gene lost 0 bases, with 8 bases spanning the gap. This CDR3 comprises 13 residues. CDR1 is SGHTA and CDR2 is FQGTGA in the germline V gene. The chain's CDR3 is CASSSQMNTEAFF. The CDR3 bases are TGTGCCAGCAGTTCCCAAATGAACACTGAAGCTTTCTTT.

The chain links TRBV6-1 to TRBJ1-2; 7 nucleotides line up with TRBD1. Per the germline V gene, CDR1 is MNHNS and CDR2 is SASEGT. CDR3 length equals 13 residues. V shed 2 bases and J 8 bases; nucleotides not matched to a gene: 5. In DNA form, the CDR3 reads TGTGCCAGCAGTGAATCGAGGGGGCGCGGCTACACCTTC. Its protein product is CASSESRGRGYTF.

In its sample, this clone was seen once. The V gene is TRBV7-3, the J gene TRBJ2-3, with D tentatively TRBD2 (5 bases). Germline V gives CDR1 SGHTA, CDR2 FQGTGA. The germline V and J ends were trimmed by 1 base and 3 bases, with 14 bases remaining between them. The CDR3 runs 16 residues. This chain's CDR3 is CASSLNPVEGTDTQYF. CDR3 DNA: TGTGCCAGCAGCTTAAATCCCGTTGAGGGAACAGATACGCAGTATTTT.

The V and J genes are TRBV11-1 and TRBJ2-7, with D perhaps TRBD2 (7 bases). This CDR3 spans 14 amino acids. Germline CDR1 SGHAT, CDR2 FQDESV (reference sequence). V was trimmed by 8 bases and J by 5 bases, leaving 19 bases between them. CDR3 residues: CASARGRGPNEQYF. The CDR3 DNA follows: TGTGCCAGCGCCCGCGGGCGGGGGCCTAACGAGCAGTACTTC. Based on the CDR3 plus reference TRBV11-1 and TRBJ2-7, the full variable domain is EAEVAQSPRYKITEKSQAVAFWCDPISGHATLYWYRQILGQGPELLVQFQDESVVDDSQLPKDRFSAERLKGVDSTLKIQPAELGDSAMYLCASARGRGPNEQYFGPGTRLTVT.

CDR3 coding DNA: TGTGCCAGCAGTTGGGGACTAGCGGATGAGCAGTTCTTC. It is translated as CASSWGLADEQFF. This rearrangement joins TRBV6-5 to TRBJ2-1; 11 bases match TRBD2. From germline, CDR1 is MNHEY and CDR2 SVGAGI. CDR3 size: 13 residues. Germline trimming cut 4 bases from V and 8 bases from J; bases unmatched to any gene: 1.

The chain joins TRBV2 to TRBJ2-3, with D maybe TRBD1 (5 bases). Trimming left V 3 bases short and J 6 bases short, with 13 bases between. Germline loops: CDR1 SNHLY, CDR2 FYNNEI. CDR3 length: 14 amino acids. CDR3 protein: CASSDTQVLDTQYF. CDR3 coding DNA: TGTGCCAGCAGTGATACACAGGTACTCGATACGCAGTATTTT.

The chain has TRBV7-2 and TRBJ2-1; D is ambiguous. The ends were cut back, 2 bases at V and 5 bases at J, with 7 bases in the middle. CDR1 SGHTA and CDR2 FQGNSA come from the germline V gene. This CDR3 region has 13 residues. The CDR3 reads CASSLRLHNEQFF. The CDR3 DNA reads as TGTGCCAGCAGCTTACGTCTTCACAATGAGCAGTTCTTC.